This T cell receptor (beta chain) came from a study of CD8+ T cells in alopecia areata. In germline, CDR1 is MNHNY, CDR2 SVGAGI (reference sequence). V was trimmed by 2 bases and J by 7 bases, leaving 11 bases between them. CDR3 length equals 13 residues. RNA was isolated and reverse transcribed to cDNA, the sequencing template. Sequencing was performed with immunoSEQ multiplex PCR; in TCRdb, only in-frame clones are kept and a portion is missing. Of 120,000 or so clones listed, 47% are singletons. V and J are TRBV6-6 and TRBJ1-2; D not certain. This TCR was sampled from a human donor with alopecia areata. Sequenced material: NKG2D-low CD8+ T cells sorted from blood. In DNA, the CDR3 is TGTGCCAGCAGTTACGACGGACTCCCTGGCTACACCTTC. Amino acids: CASSYDGLPGYTF.